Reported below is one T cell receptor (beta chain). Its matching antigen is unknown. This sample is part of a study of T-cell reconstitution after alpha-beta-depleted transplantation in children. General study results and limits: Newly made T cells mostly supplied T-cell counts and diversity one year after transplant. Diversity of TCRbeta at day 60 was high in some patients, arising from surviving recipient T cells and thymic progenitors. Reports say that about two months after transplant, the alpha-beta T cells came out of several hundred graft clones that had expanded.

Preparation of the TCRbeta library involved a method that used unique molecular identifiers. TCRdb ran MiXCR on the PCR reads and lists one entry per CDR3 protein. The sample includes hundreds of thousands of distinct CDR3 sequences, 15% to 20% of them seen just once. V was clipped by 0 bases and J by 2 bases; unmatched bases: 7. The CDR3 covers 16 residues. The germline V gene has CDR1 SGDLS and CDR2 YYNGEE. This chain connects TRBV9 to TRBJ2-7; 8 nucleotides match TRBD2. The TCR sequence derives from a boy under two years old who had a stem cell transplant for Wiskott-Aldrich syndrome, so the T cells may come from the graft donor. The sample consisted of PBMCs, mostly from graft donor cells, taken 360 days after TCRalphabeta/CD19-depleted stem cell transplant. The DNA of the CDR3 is TGTGCCAGCAGCGTAGGAACTAGCGGAGGAGCCTACGAGCAGTACTTC. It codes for CASSVGTSGGAYEQYF.